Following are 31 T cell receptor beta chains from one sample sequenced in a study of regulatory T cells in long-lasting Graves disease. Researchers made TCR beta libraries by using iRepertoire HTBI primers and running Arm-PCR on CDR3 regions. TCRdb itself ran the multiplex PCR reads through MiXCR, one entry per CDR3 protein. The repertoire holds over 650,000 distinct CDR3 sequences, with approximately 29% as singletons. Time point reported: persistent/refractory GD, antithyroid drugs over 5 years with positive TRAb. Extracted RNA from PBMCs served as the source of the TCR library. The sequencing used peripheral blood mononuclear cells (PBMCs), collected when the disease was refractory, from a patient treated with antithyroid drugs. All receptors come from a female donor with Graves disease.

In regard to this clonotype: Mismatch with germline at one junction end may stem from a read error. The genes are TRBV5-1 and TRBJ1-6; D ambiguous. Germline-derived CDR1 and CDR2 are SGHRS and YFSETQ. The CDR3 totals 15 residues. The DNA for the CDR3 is TGTGCCAGCAGTCTAGGGCAATCCTATAATTCACCCCTCCACTTT. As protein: CASSLGQSYNSPLHF.

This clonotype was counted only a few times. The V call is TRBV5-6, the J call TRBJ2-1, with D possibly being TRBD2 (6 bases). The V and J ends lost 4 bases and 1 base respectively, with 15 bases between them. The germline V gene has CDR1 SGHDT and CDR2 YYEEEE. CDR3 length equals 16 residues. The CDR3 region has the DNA TGTGCCAGCAGCGCCGAACTAGCCACTTCCTACAATGAGCAGTTCTTC. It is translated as CASSAELATSYNEQFF. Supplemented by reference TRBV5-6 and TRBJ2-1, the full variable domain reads DAGVTQSPTHLIKTRGQQVTLRCSPKSGHDTVSWYQQALGQGPQFIFQYYEEEERQRGNFPDRFSGHQFPNYSSELNVNALLLGDSALYLCASSAELATSYNEQFFGPGTRLTVL.

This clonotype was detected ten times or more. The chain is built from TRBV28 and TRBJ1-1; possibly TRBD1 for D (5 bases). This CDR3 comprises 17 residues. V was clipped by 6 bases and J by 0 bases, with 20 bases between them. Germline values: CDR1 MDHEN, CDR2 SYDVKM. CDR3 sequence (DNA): TGTGCCAGCAGCCTCCCCGGGACGTGGCTCATGAACACTGAAGCTTTCTTT. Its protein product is CASSLPGTWLMNTEAFF.

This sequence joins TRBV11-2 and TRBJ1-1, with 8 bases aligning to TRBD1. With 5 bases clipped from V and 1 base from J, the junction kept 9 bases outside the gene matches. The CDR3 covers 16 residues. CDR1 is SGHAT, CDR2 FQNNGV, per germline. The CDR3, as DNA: TGTGCCAGCAGCACCCCCAGGACAGGGACGAACACTGAAGCTTTCTTT. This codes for CASSTPRTGTNTEAFF.

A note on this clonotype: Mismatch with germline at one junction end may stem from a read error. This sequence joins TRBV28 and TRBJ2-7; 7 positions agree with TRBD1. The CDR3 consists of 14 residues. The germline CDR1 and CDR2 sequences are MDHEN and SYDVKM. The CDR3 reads CANSKGGNSYEQYF. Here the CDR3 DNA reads TGTGCCAACAGTAAAGGGGGCAACTCCTACGAGCAGTACTTC.

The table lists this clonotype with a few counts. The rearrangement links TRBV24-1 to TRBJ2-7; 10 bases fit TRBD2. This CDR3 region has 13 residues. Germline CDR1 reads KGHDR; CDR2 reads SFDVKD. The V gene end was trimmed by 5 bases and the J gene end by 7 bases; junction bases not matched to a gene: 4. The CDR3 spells CATSASGSSEQYF. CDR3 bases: TGTGCCACCAGTGCTAGCGGGAGTTCTGAGCAGTACTTC.

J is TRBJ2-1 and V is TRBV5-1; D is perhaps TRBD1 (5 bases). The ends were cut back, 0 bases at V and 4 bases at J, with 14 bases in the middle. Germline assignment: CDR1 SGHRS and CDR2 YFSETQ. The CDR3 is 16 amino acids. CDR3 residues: CASSLVVAAGYNEQFF. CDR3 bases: TGCGCCAGCAGCTTGGTCGTGGCGGCAGGGTACAATGAGCAGTTCTTC. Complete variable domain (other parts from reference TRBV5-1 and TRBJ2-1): KAGVTQTPRYLIKTRGQQVTLSCSPISGHRSVSWYQQTPGQGLQFLFEYFSETQRNKGNFPGRFSGRQFSNSRSEMNVSTLELGDSALYLCASSLVVAAGYNEQFFGPGTRLTVL.

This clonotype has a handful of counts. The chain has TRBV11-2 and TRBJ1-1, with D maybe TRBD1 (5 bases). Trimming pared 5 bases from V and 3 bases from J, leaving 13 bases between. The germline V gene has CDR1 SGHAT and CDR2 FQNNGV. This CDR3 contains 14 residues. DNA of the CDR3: TGTGCCAGCAGCACACACCAGGGATACACTGAAGCTTTCTTT. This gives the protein CASSTHQGYTEAFF.

The CDR3 DNA sequence: TGTGCCAGCAGCACCCGGACAGGGGCAGGGGAAAAACTGTTTTTT. Residues: CASSTRTGAGEKLFF. The chain recombines TRBV3-1 with TRBJ1-4, with 9 bases fitting TRBD1. Germline lookup yields CDR1 LGHDT and CDR2 YNNKEL (reference sequence). V was clipped by 5 bases and J by 8 bases; unmatched bases: 9. This CDR3 has 15 amino acids. Full variable domain (remainder filled in from reference TRBV3-1 and TRBJ1-4): DTAVSQTPKYLVTQMGNDKSIKCEQNLGHDTMYWYKQDSKKFLKIMFSYNNKELIINETVPNRFSPKSPDKAHLNLHINSLELGDSAVYFCASSTRTGAGEKLFFGSGTQLSVL.

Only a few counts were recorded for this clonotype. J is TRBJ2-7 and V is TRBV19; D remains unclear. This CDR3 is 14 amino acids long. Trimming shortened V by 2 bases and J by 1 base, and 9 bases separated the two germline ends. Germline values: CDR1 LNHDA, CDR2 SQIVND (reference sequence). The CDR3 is CASSITSRSYEQYF. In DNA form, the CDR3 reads TGTGCCAGTAGTATAACCAGCAGATCCTACGAGCAGTACTTC.

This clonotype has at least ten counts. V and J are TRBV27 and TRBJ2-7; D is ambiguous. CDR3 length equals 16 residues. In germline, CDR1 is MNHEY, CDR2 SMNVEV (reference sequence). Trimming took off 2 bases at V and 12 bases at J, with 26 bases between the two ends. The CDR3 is CASSLKRVPSNWLRYF. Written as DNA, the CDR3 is TGTGCCAGCAGTTTAAAGCGTGTCCCCTCGAATTGGCTGCGGTACTTC.

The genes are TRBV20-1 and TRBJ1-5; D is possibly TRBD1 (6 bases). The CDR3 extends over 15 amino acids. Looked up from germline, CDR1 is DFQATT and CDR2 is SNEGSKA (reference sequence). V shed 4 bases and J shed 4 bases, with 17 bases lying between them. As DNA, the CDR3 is TGCAGTGCTATTTACCGGACAGCCCGTAATCAGCCCCAGCATTTT. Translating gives CSAIYRTARNQPQHF.

The CDR3 coding sequence is TGTGCCAGCAGCTTAAGCGGGAGGGGGTCAACAGGCGGGGAGCTGTTTTTT. Translated, it gives CASSLSGRGSTGGELFF. The V gene is TRBV7-3, the J gene TRBJ2-2, with TRBD2 matching 9 bases. J was trimmed by 7 bases and V by 1 base; bases with no gene match: 10. Germline loops: CDR1 SGHTA, CDR2 FQGTGA. The CDR3 sequence is 17 residues long.

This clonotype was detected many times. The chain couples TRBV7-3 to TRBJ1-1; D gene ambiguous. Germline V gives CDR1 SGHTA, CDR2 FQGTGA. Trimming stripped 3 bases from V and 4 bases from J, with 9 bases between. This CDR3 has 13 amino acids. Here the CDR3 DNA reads TGTGCCAGCAGCTTTAGTCGTGGCACTGAAGCTTTCTTT. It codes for CASSFSRGTEAFF.

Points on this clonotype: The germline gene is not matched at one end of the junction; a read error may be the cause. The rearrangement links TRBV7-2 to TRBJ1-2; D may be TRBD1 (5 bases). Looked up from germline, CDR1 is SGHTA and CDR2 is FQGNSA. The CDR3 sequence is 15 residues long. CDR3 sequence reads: CASSLDDSRDYGYIF. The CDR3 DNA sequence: TGTGCCAGCAGCTTAGATGATTCCCGGGACTATGGCTACATCTTC.

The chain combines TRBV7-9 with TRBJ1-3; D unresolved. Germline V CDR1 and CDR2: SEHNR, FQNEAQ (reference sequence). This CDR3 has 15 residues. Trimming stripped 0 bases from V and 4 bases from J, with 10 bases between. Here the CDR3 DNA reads TGTGCCAGCAGCTTAGCAGTCGGCTCCGGAAACACCATATATTTT. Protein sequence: CASSLAVGSGNTIYF.

The DNA for the CDR3 is TGCAGCGTTCCCGGGACAGGGGGTTATGGCTACACCTTC. Encoded protein: CSVPGTGGYGYTF. The chain joins TRBV29-1 to TRBJ1-2; 11 positions agree with TRBD1. After removal of 5 bases from V and 5 bases from J, the junction contained 4 bases not matched to a gene. In germline, CDR1 is SQVTM, CDR2 ANQGSEA. The CDR3 has 13 residues.

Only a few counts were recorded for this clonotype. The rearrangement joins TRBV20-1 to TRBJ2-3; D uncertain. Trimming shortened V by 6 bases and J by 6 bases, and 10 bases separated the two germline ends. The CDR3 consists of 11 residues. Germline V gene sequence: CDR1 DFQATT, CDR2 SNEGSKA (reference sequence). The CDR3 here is CSASPMDTQYF. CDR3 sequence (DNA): TGCAGTGCCAGCCCGATGGATACGCAGTATTTT.

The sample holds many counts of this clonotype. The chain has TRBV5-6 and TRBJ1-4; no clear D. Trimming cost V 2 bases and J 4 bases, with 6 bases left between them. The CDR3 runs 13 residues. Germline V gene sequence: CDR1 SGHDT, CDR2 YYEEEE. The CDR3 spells CASSFYGNEKLFF. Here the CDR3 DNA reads TGTGCCAGCAGCTTTTACGGTAATGAAAAACTGTTTTTT.

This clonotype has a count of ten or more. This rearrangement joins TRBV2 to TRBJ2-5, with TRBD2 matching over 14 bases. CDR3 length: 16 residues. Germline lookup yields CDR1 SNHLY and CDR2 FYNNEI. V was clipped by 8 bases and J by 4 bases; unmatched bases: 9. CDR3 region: CASGQTSGRAAETQYF. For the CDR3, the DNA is TGTGCCAGCGGTCAGACTAGCGGGAGGGCCGCAGAGACCCAGTACTTC. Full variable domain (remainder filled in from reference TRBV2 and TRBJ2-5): EPEVTQTPSHQVTQMGQEVILRCVPISNHLYFYWYRQILGQKVEFLVSFYNNEISEKSEIFDDQFSVERPDGSNFTLKIRSTKLEDSAMYFCASGQTSGRAAETQYFGPGTRLLVL.

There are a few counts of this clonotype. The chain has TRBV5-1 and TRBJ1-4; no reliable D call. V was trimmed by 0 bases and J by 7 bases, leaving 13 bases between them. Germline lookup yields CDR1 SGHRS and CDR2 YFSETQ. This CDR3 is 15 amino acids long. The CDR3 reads CASSLDRAVGEKLFF. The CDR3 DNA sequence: TGCGCCAGCAGCTTGGACCGGGCAGTAGGTGAAAAACTGTTTTTT.

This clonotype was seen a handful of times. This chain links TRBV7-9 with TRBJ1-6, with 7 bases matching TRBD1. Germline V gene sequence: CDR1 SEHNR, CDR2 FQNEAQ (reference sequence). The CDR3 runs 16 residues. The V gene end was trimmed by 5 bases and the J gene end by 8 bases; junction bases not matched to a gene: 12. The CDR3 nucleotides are TGTGCCAGCAGCCCAAATCTACAGGGGCAACATTCACCCCTCCACTTT. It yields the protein CASSPNLQGQHSPLHF. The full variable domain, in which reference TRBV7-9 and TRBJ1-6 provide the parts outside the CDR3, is DTGVSQNPRHKITKRGQNVTFRCDPISEHNRLYWYRQTLGQGPEFLTYFQNEAQLEKSRLLSDRFSAERPKGSFSTLEIQRTEQGDSAMYLCASSPNLQGQHSPLHFGNGTRLTVT.

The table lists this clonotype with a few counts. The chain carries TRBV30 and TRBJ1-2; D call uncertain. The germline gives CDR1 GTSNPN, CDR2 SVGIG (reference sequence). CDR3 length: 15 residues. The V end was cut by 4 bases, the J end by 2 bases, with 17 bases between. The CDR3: CAWMAAASRNYGYTF. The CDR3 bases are TGTGCCTGGATGGCGGCAGCAAGCAGAAACTATGGCTACACCTTC.

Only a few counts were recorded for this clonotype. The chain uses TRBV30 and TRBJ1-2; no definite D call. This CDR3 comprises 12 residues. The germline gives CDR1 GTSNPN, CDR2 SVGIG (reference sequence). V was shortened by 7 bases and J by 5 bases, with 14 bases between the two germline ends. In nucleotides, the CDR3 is TGTGCCTCCCAGCGGACGCTGTATGGCTACACCTTC. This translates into CASQRTLYGYTF. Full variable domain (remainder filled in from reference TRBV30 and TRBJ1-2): SQTIHQWPATLVQPVGSPLSLECTVEGTSNPNLYWYRQAAGRGLQLLFYSVGIGQISSEVPQNLSASRPQDRQFILSSKKLLLSDSGFYLCASQRTLYGYTFGSGTRLTVV.

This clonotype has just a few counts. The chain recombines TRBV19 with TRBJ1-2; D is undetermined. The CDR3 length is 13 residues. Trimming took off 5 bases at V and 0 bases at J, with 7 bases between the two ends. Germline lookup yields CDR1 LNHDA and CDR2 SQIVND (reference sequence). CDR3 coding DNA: TGTGCCAGTAGTCGGAGTTCTAACTATGGCTACACCTTC. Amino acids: CASSRSSNYGYTF.

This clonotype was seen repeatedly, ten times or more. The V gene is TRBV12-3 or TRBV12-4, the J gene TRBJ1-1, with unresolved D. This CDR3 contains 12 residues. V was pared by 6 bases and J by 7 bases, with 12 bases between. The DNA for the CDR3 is TGTGCCAGCAGGATGCTCGGTGTTGAAGCTTTCTTT. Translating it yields CASRMLGVEAFF.

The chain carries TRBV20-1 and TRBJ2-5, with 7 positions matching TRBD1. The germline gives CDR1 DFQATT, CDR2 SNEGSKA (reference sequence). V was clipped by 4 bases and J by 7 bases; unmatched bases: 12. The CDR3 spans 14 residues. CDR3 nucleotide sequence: TGCAGTGCTAACCCCCCCAGGGGGTCCGCGACCCAGTACTTC. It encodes CSANPPRGSATQYF.

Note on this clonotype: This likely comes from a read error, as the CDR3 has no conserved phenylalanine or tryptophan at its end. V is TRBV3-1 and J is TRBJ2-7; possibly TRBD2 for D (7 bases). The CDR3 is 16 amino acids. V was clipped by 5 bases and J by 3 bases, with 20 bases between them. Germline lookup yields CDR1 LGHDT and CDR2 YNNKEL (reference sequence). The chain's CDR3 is CASSTSGASGNYEQYL. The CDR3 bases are TGTGCCAGCAGCACCTCGGGGGCTAGCGGAAACTACGAGCAGTACCTC.

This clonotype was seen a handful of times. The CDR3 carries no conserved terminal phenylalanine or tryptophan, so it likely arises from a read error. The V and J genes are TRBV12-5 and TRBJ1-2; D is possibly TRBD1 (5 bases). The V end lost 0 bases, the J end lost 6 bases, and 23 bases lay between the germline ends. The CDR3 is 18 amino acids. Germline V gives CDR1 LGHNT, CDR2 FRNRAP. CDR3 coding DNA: TGTGCTAGTGGTTTGGTGGCGGGGCCTATCGACCCACACCATGGCTACACCCTC. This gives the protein CASGLVAGPIDPHHGYTL.

The CDR3 here is CSARWGGFGEKLFF. The CDR3 bases are TGCAGTGCTAGATGGGGGGGCTTTGGTGAAAAACTGTTTTTT. The chain employs TRBV20-1 and TRBJ1-4; D might be TRBD1 (6 bases). The V end lost 2 bases, the J end lost 7 bases, and 14 bases lay between the germline ends. The CDR3 has 14 residues. Germline CDR1 DFQATT, CDR2 SNEGSKA (reference sequence).

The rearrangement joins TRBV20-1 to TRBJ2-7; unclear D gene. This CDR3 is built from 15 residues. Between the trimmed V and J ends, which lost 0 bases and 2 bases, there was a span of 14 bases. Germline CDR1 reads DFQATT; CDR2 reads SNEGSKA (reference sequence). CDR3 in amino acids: CSARDLGKGPYEQYF. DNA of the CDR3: TGCAGTGCTAGAGATCTGGGGAAAGGGCCCTACGAGCAGTACTTC.